This entry lists 12 T cell receptor beta chains sequenced from one sample in a study of T cell clonality in common variable immunodeficiency. Data came from immunoSEQ multiplex PCR; TCRdb stores just in-frame clones and leaves some out. Altogether around 52,000 clones were found in the sample, and no singletons occur. Specimen: peripheral blood mononuclear cells. Receptors were obtained from a person aged 18 to 70 in good health.

This clone was seen many times. Sequencing ends 3 residues short of the CDR3 end; the germline J gene provides the rest. The chain combines TRBV7-2 with TRBJ2-7, with D hard to call. Germline CDR1 is SGHTA and CDR2 is FQGNSA. The V gene lost 2 bases and the J gene lost 6 bases, with 11 bases spanning the gap. CDR3 length: 13 amino acids. CDR3 residues: CASSLPARGEQYF. CDR3 bases read: TGTGCCAGCAGCTTACCCGCCCGAGGCGAG. The full variable domain, its missing parts supplied by reference TRBV7-2 and TRBJ2-7, is GAGVSQSPSNKVTEKGKDVELRCDPISGHTALYWYRQSLGQGLEFLIYFQGNSAPDKSGLPSDRFSAERTGGSVSTLTIQRTQQEDSAVYLCASSLPARGEQYFGPGTRLTVT.

There are many counts of this clone. Read coverage stops 3 residues before the CDR3 terminus; the germline J gene supplies the remainder. The chain joins TRBV19 to TRBJ2-7; D unclear. Trimming removed 0 bases at V and 0 bases at J, with 12 bases between. CDR1 LNHDA and CDR2 SQIVND come from the germline V gene (reference sequence). The CDR3 consists of 16 residues. Partial CDR3 DNA: TGTGCCAGTAGTATAGAGCCATCCGCGAGCTCCTACGAG. Translating it yields CASSIEPSASSYE. The full CDR3 reads CASSIEPSASSYEQYF.

This clone was detected many times. The read ends 3 residues early relative to the CDR3; the germline J gene fills the gap. This chain joins TRBV6-2 or TRBV6-3 and TRBJ1-5; 9 nucleotides match TRBD1. Germline assignment: CDR1 MNHEY and CDR2 SVGEGT. The CDR3 loop spans 14 amino acids. V dropped 6 bases and J dropped 7; count of bases not matched to a gene: 7. CDR3 bases read: TGTGCCAGCAGAACCGGGACAGGGATCCAGCCC. Protein product: CASRTGTGIQP. The CDR3, in full, reads CASRTGTGIQPQHF.

This clone was seen ten or more times. With the read ending 3 residues before the CDR3 end, the germline J gene is used to fill in that end. J is TRBJ1-1 and V is TRBV5-6; 7 bases align to TRBD1. This CDR3 comprises 14 residues. V trimming: 0 bases; J trimming: 4 bases; junction bases outside the gene matches: 3. CDR1 SGHDT and CDR2 YYEEEE come from the germline V gene. CDR3 loop: CASSLDQGGTEAFF. The sequenced CDR3 bases are TGTGCCAGCAGCTTGGATCAGGGGGGCACTGAA.

This clone was seen at least ten times. The read finishes 3 residues shy of the CDR3 end, and the germline J gene is used to complete it. The chain is built from TRBV7-8 and TRBJ2-1; 10 bases line up with TRBD2. The CDR3 contains 15 residues. J gave up 7 bases and V 4 bases, and 7 bases lay outside the gene matches. Per the germline V gene, CDR1 is SGHVS and CDR2 is FQNEAQ. The sequenced CDR3 bases are TGTGCCAGCAGCTCGACCCGGACTAGCGGAAATGAG. It translates to CASSSTRTSGNE. The full CDR3 reads CASSSTRTSGNEQFF.

This clone was observed at least ten times. Sequencing ends 3 residues short of the CDR3 end; the germline J gene provides the rest. The chain links TRBV6-2 or TRBV6-3 to TRBJ2-3; the D gene is possibly TRBD1 (6 bases). CDR1 is MNHEY, CDR2 SVGEGT, per germline. Trimming stripped 2 bases from V and 5 bases from J, with 8 bases between. The CDR3 runs 13 residues. Here the CDR3 reads CASSYTGRDTQYF. Incomplete CDR3 DNA: TGTGCCAGCAGTTACACAGGGAGAGATACG.

Note on this clone: The CDR3 end lies 3 residues beyond the end of the read and is filled in from the germline J gene. The rearrangement uses TRBV7-9 and TRBJ2-1; 7 positions agree with TRBD1. V lost 6 bases and J lost 7; bases outside the gene matches: 6. The CDR3 is made up of 13 amino acids. Per germline, CDR1 SEHNR and CDR2 FQNEAQ (reference sequence). The CDR3 spells CASRPQGRNEQFF. The sequenced CDR3 bases are TGTGCCAGCAGGCCACAGGGGCGGAATGAG.

The table lists this clone with many counts. Read sequence stops 3 residues before the CDR3 end, and the germline J gene provides the missing end. The V and J genes are TRBV7-2 and TRBJ2-5, with D uncertain. CDR1 and CDR2 (germline): SGHTA, FQGNSA. The CDR3 loop spans 14 amino acids. The V gene lost 3 bases and the J gene lost 1 base, with 9 bases spanning the gap. CDR3 DNA, as far as it was read: TGTGCCAGCAGCTTGGAAGGGTCCCAAGAGACC. Protein product: CASSLEGSQET. The CDR3, in full, reads CASSLEGSQETQYF.

This clone was recorded many times. The CDR3 is cut off 3 residues early in the read; its end comes from the germline J gene. The chain joins TRBV29-1 to TRBJ2-3, with 10 positions matching TRBD2. This CDR3 region has 18 residues. V lost 7 bases to trimming and J lost 1 base; unmatched junction nucleotides: 17. CDR1 and CDR2 (germline): SQVTM, ANQGSEA. The part of the CDR3 DNA that was read is TGCAGCGCCGTGGGGTGGTTTACGGGGACTAGCGGCACAGATACG. This sequence encodes CSAVGWFTGTSGTDT. The entire CDR3 reads CSAVGWFTGTSGTDTQYF.

This clone was recorded at least ten times. The CDR3 extends 3 residues past the end of the read, so its final part is completed from the germline J gene. The chain combines TRBV20-1 with TRBJ2-2; the match to TRBD1 covers 9 bases. The germline gives CDR1 DFQATT, CDR2 SNEGSKA (reference sequence). J gave up 7 bases and V 5 bases, and 2 bases lay outside the gene matches. The CDR3 totals 12 residues. Here the CDR3 reads CSADRGNGELFF. The sequenced part of the CDR3 DNA is TGCAGTGCTGACAGGGGGAACGGGGAG.

This clone was picked up many times. Read coverage stops 3 residues before the CDR3 terminus; the germline J gene supplies the remainder. The chain employs TRBV19 and TRBJ1-5; D is ambiguous. Germline assignment: CDR1 LNHDA and CDR2 SQIVND (reference sequence). CDR3 size: 13 residues. The V and J ends lost 5 bases and 1 base respectively, with 6 bases between them. CDR3 region: CASSDTSNQPQHF. The DNA read from the CDR3 is TGTGCCAGTAGTGACACGAGCAATCAGCCC.

This clone was picked up many times. Read data end 3 residues before the CDR3 end; the end is taken from the germline J gene. This chain uses TRBV29-1 with TRBJ2-1, with TRBD1 matching 8 bases. The CDR3 runs 11 residues. The J segment lost 5 bases and the V segment lost 7 bases, leaving 1 base of the junction unmatched. The germline V gene encodes CDR1 SQVTM and CDR2 ANQGSEA. The part of the CDR3 DNA that was read is TGCAGCGCGACAGGGGACAATGAG. This encodes CSATGDNE. From start to end, the CDR3 is CSATGDNEQFF.